The 30 T cell receptor beta chains given below trace back to one sample, sequenced in a study of vaccination and CD4 T cells after COVID-19. Treatment here: approximately 9-day PBMC culture with coronavirus spike peptide pools or control peptides (ViraFEST assay). The Oncomine TCR Beta short-read assay was applied to DNA of cultured CD4+ T cells. One entry per CDR3 protein results from TCRdb running MiXCR on the PCR reads. The sample contains about 13,000 distinct CDR3 sequences, 35% to 45% of which appear only once. No antigen is known for these receptors. Here the sequenced sample was CD4+ T cells from blood, cultured in vitro, taken after SARS-CoV-2 vaccination. The receptors stem from a human donor who had recovered from COVID-19.

V gene TRBV19 combines with J gene TRBJ1-5; tentatively, D is TRBD1 (6 bases). This CDR3 has 15 residues. V was trimmed by 6 bases and J by 2 bases, leaving 14 bases between them. Germline CDR1 is LNHDA and CDR2 is SQIVND (reference sequence). The CDR3 spells CASSTGSSGNQPQHF. DNA for the CDR3: TGTGCCAGTAGCACAGGGAGTTCGGGCAATCAGCCCCAGCATTTT. The entire variable domain, with the rest obtained from reference TRBV19 and TRBJ1-5, is as follows: DGGITQSPKYLFRKEGQNVTLSCEQNLNHDAMYWYRQDPGQGLRLIYYSQIVNDFQKGDIAEGYSVSREKKESFPLTVTSAQKNPTAFYLCASSTGSSGNQPQHFGDGTRLSIL.

There are a few counts of this clonotype. The chain carries TRBV7-8 and TRBJ1-1; no clear D. Per germline, CDR1 SGHVS and CDR2 FQNEAQ. Deletions cut 1 base from V and 4 bases from J, with 16 bases between. The CDR3 runs to 16 residues. The CDR3 reads CASSLEVNIWGTEAFF. The CDR3 nucleotides are TGTGCCAGCAGCTTAGAGGTGAACATTTGGGGCACTGAAGCTTTCTTT. The whole variable domain, remainder taken from reference TRBV7-8 and TRBJ1-1, is GAGVSQSPRYKVAKRGQDVALRCDPISGHVSLFWYQQALGQGPEFLTYFQNEAQLDKSGLPSDRFFAERPEGSVSTLKIQRTQQEDSAVYLCASSLEVNIWGTEAFFGQGTRLTVV.

This chain connects TRBV5-5 to TRBJ2-3; 12 bases agree with TRBD1. The CDR3 covers 16 residues. Losses at the gene ends were 0 bases for V and 4 bases for J; bases not matched to a gene: 3. Per the germline V gene, CDR1 is SGHKS and CDR2 is YYEKEE (reference sequence). The CDR3 coding sequence is TGTGCCAGCAGCTTGGTAGGGACAGGGGGCGCAGATACGCAGTATTTT. Protein product: CASSLVGTGGADTQYF.

The chain is built from TRBV29-1 and TRBJ1-1; 7 bases are shared with TRBD1. J was trimmed by 8 bases and V by 6 bases; bases with no gene match: 6. The CDR3 is 11 residues long. The germline gives CDR1 SQVTM, CDR2 ANQGSEA. The DNA of the CDR3 is TGCAGCGTGGAATTCAGGGGGGAAGCTTTCTTT. Amino acids: CSVEFRGEAFF.

The CDR3 here is CASSPTGLGYGYTF. DNA of the CDR3: TGTGCCAGCAGCCCCACAGGGCTCGGCTATGGCTACACCTTC. J is TRBJ1-2 and V is TRBV7-9; D is perhaps TRBD1 (6 bases). V was trimmed by 5 bases and J by 4 bases, leaving 14 bases between them. The CDR3 is made up of 14 amino acids. Germline V gene data show CDR1 as SEHNR and CDR2 as FQNEAQ (reference sequence).

V is TRBV6-1 and J is TRBJ2-2; weak D call: TRBD1 (7 bases). The CDR3 covers 16 residues. V dropped 6 bases and J dropped 0 bases, with 14 bases sitting between them. Per the germline V gene, CDR1 is MNHNS and CDR2 is SASEGT. The CDR3 loop is CASRAAGGSNTGELFF. The CDR3 nucleotides are TGTGCCAGCAGGGCCGCAGGGGGGTCGAACACCGGGGAGCTGTTTTTT.

This chain connects TRBV6-1 to TRBJ1-1, with 9 bases aligning to TRBD1. The trim removed 5 bases at V and 3 bases at J, leaving 7 bases unmatched. Germline loops: CDR1 MNHNS, CDR2 SASEGT. The CDR3 length is 15 residues. The CDR3 spells CASSRRTGEDTEAFF. The CDR3 nucleotides are TGTGCCAGCAGTAGGCGGACAGGGGAGGACACTGAAGCTTTCTTT.

This clonotype has only one observation. The V call is TRBV15, the J call TRBJ2-7; D might be TRBD1 (5 bases). CDR1 is LNHNV, CDR2 YYDKDF, per germline (reference sequence). Trimming removed 3 bases at V and 2 bases at J, with 11 bases between. This CDR3 has 14 amino acids. CDR3 sequence (DNA): TGTGCCACCAGCAGGGACAACCTACCCTACGAGCAGTACTTC. Amino acids: CATSRDNLPYEQYF. Full variable domain (missing parts from reference TRBV15 and TRBJ2-7): DAMVIQNPRYQVTQFGKPVTLSCSQTLNHNVMYWYQQKSSQAPKLLFHYYDKDFNNEADTPDNFQSRRPNTSFCFLDIRSPGLGDTAMYLCATSRDNLPYEQYFGPGTRLTVT.

This clonotype was counted a few times. The chain uses TRBV5-4 and TRBJ1-2; 8 bases line up with TRBD1. This CDR3 has 16 residues. Germline CDR1 reads SGHNT; CDR2 reads YYREEE (reference sequence). V shed 5 bases and J 4 bases; nucleotides not matched to a gene: 13. The CDR3 DNA reads TGTGCCAGCAGTCACAACGACAGGGGATGGGGCTATGGCTACACCTTC. Translation gives CASSHNDRGWGYGYTF.

The CDR3 sequence: CSAVGGMGVMGYGYTF. The CDR3 nucleotides read TGCAGTGCTGTGGGGGGGATGGGGGTAATGGGCTATGGCTACACCTTC. The genes are TRBV20-1 and TRBJ1-2; TRBD1 is a possible D gene (5 bases). Trimming took 5 bases from V and 4 from J, leaving 23 bases between them. Germline lookup yields CDR1 DFQATT and CDR2 SNEGSKA (reference sequence). CDR3 size: 16 residues.

The chain couples TRBV6-1 to TRBJ1-1; D ambiguous. Deletions cut 2 bases from V and 0 bases from J, with 10 bases between. This CDR3 comprises 15 residues. The germline V gene encodes CDR1 MNHNS and CDR2 SASEGT. CDR3 region: CASSESGFMNTEAFF. The CDR3 DNA reads TGTGCCAGCAGTGAAAGTGGTTTCATGAACACTGAAGCTTTCTTT.

The genes are TRBV15 and TRBJ1-4; TRBD1 aligns across 8 bases. The CDR3 sequence is 15 residues long. Trimming took 0 bases from V and 6 from J; bases not matched to a gene: 3. The germline gives CDR1 LNHNV, CDR2 YYDKDF (reference sequence). This chain's CDR3 is CATSRDRGRDEKLFF. The CDR3 nucleotides are TGTGCCACCAGCAGAGACAGGGGGCGCGATGAAAAACTGTTTTTT.

The chain joins TRBV12-3 or TRBV12-4 to TRBJ1-2; no clear D gene. The V gene lost 6 bases and the J gene lost 8 bases, with 19 bases spanning the gap. This CDR3 is built from 14 residues. CDR3 DNA sequence: TGTGCCAGCAGGACCTCTCGGGCGCCGGGAGGCTACACCTTC. It encodes CASRTSRAPGGYTF.

This clonotype was observed a few times. The CDR3 loop is CAISDPTGGAGSNQPQHF. DNA for the CDR3: TGTGCCATCAGTGACCCTACAGGGGGCGCGGGAAGCAATCAGCCCCAGCATTTT. This rearrangement joins TRBV10-3 to TRBJ1-5; 9 bases match TRBD1. The CDR3 extends over 18 amino acids. Germline V gene lookup returns CDR1 ENHRY and CDR2 SYGVKD. Trimming cost V 3 bases and J 1 base; bases outside gene matches: 10.

The chain combines TRBV20-1 with TRBJ1-4; TRBD1 agrees at 7 bases. Germline V CDR1 and CDR2: DFQATT, SNEGSKA (reference sequence). The ends lost 6 bases at V and 8 bases at J; junction bases unmatched: 15. The length of the CDR3 is 15 residues. The CDR3 bases are TGCAGTGCCGAGCTTAGGCCGGGACAGAAGGAAAAACTGTTTTTT. The encoded protein is CSAELRPGQKEKLFF.

This clonotype was found a few times. The chain recombines TRBV5-4 with TRBJ1-5; D gene ambiguous. Trimming pared 5 bases from V and 0 bases from J, leaving 15 bases between. Germline V lookup: CDR1 SGHNT, CDR2 YYREEE (reference sequence). The CDR3 spans 16 residues. The DNA for the CDR3 is TGTGCCAGCAGTCTCGGACGGTCCTATAGCAATCAGCCCCAGCATTTT. It specifies CASSLGRSYSNQPQHF. The full variable domain, rest sourced from reference TRBV5-4 and TRBJ1-5, is ETGVTQSPTHLIKTRGQQVTLRCSSQSGHNTVSWYQQALGQGPQFIFQYYREEENGRGNFPPRFSGLQFPNYSSELNVNALELDDSALYLCASSLGRSYSNQPQHFGDGTRLSIL.

This clonotype was seen more than once but under ten times. The chain is built from TRBV7-9 and TRBJ2-5, with D possibly matching TRBD1 (7 bases). Germline V gene data show CDR1 as SEHNR and CDR2 as FQNEAQ (reference sequence). This CDR3 comprises 14 residues. The V end lost 5 bases, the J end lost 2 bases, and 12 bases lay between the germline ends. The CDR3 reads CASSARGQQETQYF. CDR3 coding DNA: TGTGCCAGCAGCGCGCGGGGACAGCAAGAGACCCAGTACTTC.

The chain employs TRBV6-1 and TRBJ1-2; D perhaps matches TRBD1 (5 bases). Looked up from germline, CDR1 is MNHNS and CDR2 is SASEGT. CDR3 size: 13 residues. The germline V and J ends were trimmed by 6 bases and 8 bases, with 16 bases remaining between them. CDR3 region: CASSAGGGLGYTF. The CDR3 DNA is TGTGCCAGCAGCGCGGGGGGAGGGTTGGGCTACACCTTC.

V gene TRBV11-2 combines with J gene TRBJ1-6, with 8 nucleotides matching TRBD1. This CDR3 is 16 amino acids long. Germline V CDR1 and CDR2: SGHAT, FQNNGV. Unmatched junction bases numbered 7, after V lost 1 base and J lost 8 bases. CDR3 protein: CASSLGDRDRHSPLHF. The CDR3, as DNA: TGTGCCAGCAGCTTAGGAGACCGGGACAGGCATTCACCCCTCCACTTT.

This chain links TRBV11-3 with TRBJ2-5; possible D gene TRBD2, 7 bases. The V gene lost 5 bases and the J gene lost 2 bases, with 21 bases spanning the gap. The CDR3 consists of 17 residues. Germline V gene data show CDR1 as SGHNT and CDR2 as YENEEA. CDR3 DNA sequence: TGTGCCAGCAGCGATCGGGGAGGCGGGGGCCCTCAAGAGACCCAGTACTTC. It encodes CASSDRGGGGPQETQYF.

This clonotype showed up just a few times. This chain joins TRBV6-5 and TRBJ1-1; D unclear. This CDR3 has 14 amino acids. V was pared by 0 bases and J by 4 bases, with 9 bases between. CDR1 and CDR2 from the germline V gene are MNHEY and SVGAGI. The CDR3 spells CASSYSGLGTEAFF. The CDR3 region has the DNA TGTGCCAGCAGTTACTCAGGACTTGGCACTGAAGCTTTCTTT.

This clonotype occurred a few times. This chain links TRBV7-2 with TRBJ2-2; no definite D call. Trimming took 1 base from V and 5 from J, leaving 14 bases between them. CDR3 length equals 16 residues. Per germline, CDR1 SGHTA and CDR2 FQGNSA. This CDR3 is CASSLVRLIGTGELFF. CDR3 bases: TGTGCCAGCAGCTTAGTTCGGCTCATAGGGACCGGGGAGCTGTTTTTT.

The chain employs TRBV20-1 and TRBJ2-3; 10 nucleotides agree with TRBD2. The CDR3 loop spans 16 amino acids. Germline V gene sequence: CDR1 DFQATT, CDR2 SNEGSKA (reference sequence). V was clipped by 2 bases and J by 2 bases; unmatched bases: 7. Here the CDR3 DNA reads TGCAGTGCTAGAATGCTAGCGGGAGCCTCCACAGATACGCAGTATTTT. Protein: CSARMLAGASTDTQYF.

V usage is TRBV6-2 or TRBV6-3 and J usage is TRBJ1-1; the match to TRBD1 covers 7 bases. V shed 0 bases and J 11 bases; nucleotides not matched to a gene: 9. This CDR3 has 14 amino acids. CDR1 and CDR2 (germline): MNHEY, SVGEGT. The CDR3 DNA is TGTGCCAGCAGTTACTCGGGGGACAGCCGACCCGCTTTCTTT. This codes for CASSYSGDSRPAFF.

This clonotype appeared a few times. The CDR3 protein is CASSQDTGGRVTDTQYF. The CDR3 DNA reads as TGTGCCAGCAGCCAGGACACGGGGGGCCGGGTTACAGATACGCAGTATTTT. The chain carries TRBV14 and TRBJ2-3; a possible D gene is TRBD2 (7 bases). Trimming took off 3 bases at V and 3 bases at J, with 19 bases between the two ends. This CDR3 spans 17 amino acids. Germline CDR1 reads SGHDN; CDR2 reads FVKESK. The entire variable domain, with the rest obtained from reference TRBV14 and TRBJ2-3, is as follows: EAGVTQFPSHSVIEKGQTVTLRCDPISGHDNLYWYRRVMGKEIKFLLHFVKESKQDESGMPNNRFLAERTGGTYSTLKVQPAELEDSGVYFCASSQDTGGRVTDTQYFGPGTRLTVL.

The rearrangement uses TRBV2 and TRBJ1-2; 10 nucleotides match TRBD1. Germline V CDR1 and CDR2: SNHLY, FYNNEI. V was pared by 4 bases and J by 7 bases, with 6 bases of the junction left unmatched. This CDR3 has 14 amino acids. The DNA for the CDR3 is TGTGCCAGCAGTGTCGACAGGGGGCGGGGTGGCTACACCTTC. This sequence encodes CASSVDRGRGGYTF.

This clonotype has more than one count but fewer than ten. The chain has TRBV7-2 and TRBJ2-5, with TRBD2 matching over 8 bases. Germline V gene lookup returns CDR1 SGHTA and CDR2 FQGNSA. This CDR3 region has 15 residues. The ends lost 4 bases at V and 1 base at J; junction bases unmatched: 5. In DNA, the CDR3 is TGTGCCAGCAGCTCCCAGCGGGGGCCCCAAGAGACCCAGTACTTC. Its protein is CASSSQRGPQETQYF.

The chain joins TRBV30 to TRBJ2-5, with TRBD2 matching 15 bases. This CDR3 contains 16 residues. Per the germline V gene, CDR1 is GTSNPN and CDR2 is SVGIG (reference sequence). The V gene end was trimmed by 3 bases and the J gene end by 5 bases; junction bases not matched to a gene: 7. This CDR3 reads CAWRRRTSGGAETQYF. The CDR3 coding sequence is TGTGCCTGGAGGCGGAGGACTAGCGGGGGGGCGGAGACCCAGTACTTC. The full variable domain, rest sourced from reference TRBV30 and TRBJ2-5, is SQTIHQWPATLVQPVGSPLSLECTVEGTSNPNLYWYRQAAGRGLQLLFYSVGIGQISSEVPQNLSASRPQDRQFILSSKKLLLSDSGFYLCAWRRRTSGGAETQYFGPGTRLLVL.

V is TRBV19 and J is TRBJ1-6; maybe TRBD1 (5 bases). This CDR3 is 15 amino acids long. Germline CDR1 is LNHDA and CDR2 is SQIVND (reference sequence). Trimming took off 3 bases at V and 9 bases at J, with 15 bases between the two ends. DNA of the CDR3: TGTGCCAGTAGTATGCGGGGGGAGATTCGTTCACCCCTCCACTTT. The encoded protein is CASSMRGEIRSPLHF.

The J gene is TRBJ1-1, the V gene TRBV19; TRBD1 matches at 9 bases. The CDR3 totals 14 residues. Germline V lookup: CDR1 LNHDA, CDR2 SQIVND (reference sequence). V lost 3 bases and J lost 4; bases outside the gene matches: 3. CDR3 residues: CASSMRTGVTEAFF. Here the CDR3 DNA reads TGTGCCAGTAGTATGAGGACAGGGGTCACTGAAGCTTTCTTT. Complete variable domain (other parts from reference TRBV19 and TRBJ1-1): DGGITQSPKYLFRKEGQNVTLSCEQNLNHDAMYWYRQDPGQGLRLIYYSQIVNDFQKGDIAEGYSVSREKKESFPLTVTSAQKNPTAFYLCASSMRTGVTEAFFGQGTRLTVV.